What follows are 27 T cell receptor beta chains derived from one specimen sequenced in a study of STAT5B mutations in CD4+ large granular lymphocyte leukemia. The table came from immunoSEQ multiplex PCR; TCRdb's copy has only in-frame clones and leaves some out. The table includes nearly 35,000 clones, approximately 67% detected once. Sequencing was performed on CD4+ T cells from blood buffy coats. The receptors stem from a human donor in good health.

This chain connects TRBV9 to TRBJ2-3; D not certain. The germline V gene has CDR1 SGDLS and CDR2 YYNGEE. CDR3 size: 15 residues. Trimming left V 0 bases short and J 2 bases short, with 10 bases between. CDR3 sequence reads: CASSVGVVYTDTQYF. Written as DNA, the CDR3 is TGTGCCAGCAGCGTAGGAGTGGTATACACAGATACGCAGTATTTT.

A remark on this clone: Other DNA sequences in this specimen translate into the identical CDR3. The chain employs TRBV5-8 and TRBJ1-6, with D perhaps matching TRBD1 (5 bases). Germline-derived CDR1 and CDR2 are SGHTS and YDEGEE. Trimming removed 1 base from V and 0 bases from J, with 5 bases in between. This CDR3 is 15 amino acids long. DNA for the CDR3: TGTGCCAGCAGCTTGCAGGGCTCCTATAATTCACCCCTCCACTTT. As protein: CASSLQGSYNSPLHF.

The chain links TRBV5-1 to TRBJ1-1, with 7 bases matching TRBD1. There are 16 residues in the CDR3. Trimming took 0 bases from V and 6 from J; bases not matched to a gene: 11. CDR1 is SGHRS, CDR2 YFSETQ, per germline. The CDR3 region has the DNA TGCGCCAGCAGCTTGGTGGGACCTCAGGGGGGGGCTGAAGCTTTCTTT. Protein: CASSLVGPQGGAEAFF.

This clone was recorded once. The chain is built from TRBV19 and TRBJ2-7, with D perhaps matching TRBD1 or TRBD2 (6 bases each). This CDR3 is built from 15 residues. Deletions cut 0 bases from V and 2 bases from J, with 11 bases between. CDR1 LNHDA and CDR2 SQIVND come from the germline V gene (reference sequence). The CDR3 region is CASSIEGGFAYEQYF. The CDR3 DNA follows: TGTGCCAGTAGTATAGAAGGGGGGTTTGCCTACGAGCAGTACTTC.

This chain links TRBV7-2 with TRBJ1-2; a weak D match, TRBD1 (5 bases). The CDR3 length is 14 residues. The V gene's germline CDR1 is SGHTA and CDR2 FQGNSA. V was cut by 5 bases and J by 0 bases, with 10 bases left in between. CDR3 loop: CASSLLTANYGYTF. As DNA, the CDR3 is TGTGCCAGCAGCCTACTGACAGCTAACTATGGCTACACCTTC.

This chain links TRBV4-1 with TRBJ2-2; D possibly matches TRBD1 or TRBD2 (5 bases each). The germline V gene encodes CDR1 MGHRA and CDR2 YSYEKL. The germline V and J ends were trimmed by 1 base and 3 bases, with 15 bases remaining between them. The CDR3 consists of 17 residues. The CDR3 sequence: CASSQVSRGPDTGELFF. For the CDR3, the DNA is TGCGCCAGCAGCCAAGTATCGAGGGGCCCCGACACCGGGGAGCTGTTTTTT.

V is TRBV7-9 and J is TRBJ2-5; D may correspond to TRBD1 or TRBD2 (5 bases each). The V gene lost 1 base and the J gene lost 12 bases, with 12 bases spanning the gap. The CDR3 loop spans 12 amino acids. In germline, CDR1 is SEHNR, CDR2 FQNEAQ (reference sequence). In nucleotides, the CDR3 is TGTGCCAGCAGCTTAGGTCCGGGACCCGAGTACTTC. Its protein product is CASSLGPGPEYF.

The gene calls are TRBV19 and TRBJ2-1; TRBD2 agrees at 7 bases. The CDR3 totals 15 residues. V was clipped by 2 bases and J by 1 base; unmatched bases: 2. Germline-derived CDR1 and CDR2 are LNHDA and SQIVND (reference sequence). The DNA for the CDR3 is TGTGCCAGTAGTATAAGGGGAGGGTCCTACAATGAGCAGTTCTTC. Its translation: CASSIRGGSYNEQFF. Based on the CDR3 plus reference TRBV19 and TRBJ2-1, the full variable domain is DGGITQSPKYLFRKEGQNVTLSCEQNLNHDAMYWYRQDPGQGLRLIYYSQIVNDFQKGDIAEGYSVSREKKESFPLTVTSAQKNPTAFYLCASSIRGGSYNEQFFGPGTRLTVL.

V is TRBV9 and J is TRBJ2-3, with TRBD1 as a possible D gene (6 bases). Trimming cost V 3 bases and J 6 bases, with 17 bases left between them. The CDR3 has 15 amino acids. CDR1 SGDLS and CDR2 YYNGEE come from the germline V gene. The CDR3 region is CASSGGVGGSDTQYF. Here the CDR3 DNA reads TGTGCCAGCAGCGGGGGTGTAGGGGGTTCGGATACGCAGTATTTT.

The chain employs TRBV21-1 and TRBJ2-1; the table's TRBD1 call for D was not verified on the DNA. TRBV21-1 is described as a pseudogene. The CDR3 length is 13 residues. CDR3 DNA: TGTGCCAGCATCAGGGGATCCTACAATGAGCAGTTCTTC. It encodes CASIRGSYNEQFF.

The chain combines TRBV5-1 with TRBJ1-1; D is unresolved. Germline CDR1 and CDR2: SGHRS and YFSETQ. The V end was cut by 3 bases, the J end by 0 bases, with 15 bases between. CDR3 size: 16 residues. The CDR3 region has the DNA TGCGCCAGCAGCTCTAGGTCACTGCCACTGAACACTGAAGCTTTCTTT. Its protein is CASSSRSLPLNTEAFF.

The chain joins TRBV7-2 to TRBJ2-7, with 9 bases identical to TRBD2. The CDR3 is 15 amino acids. From germline, CDR1 is SGHTA and CDR2 FQGNSA. Unmatched junction bases numbered 9, after V lost 6 bases and J lost 3 bases. CDR3 DNA: TGTGCCAGCAGAGGCTCCGGGACTAGCAGCTACGAGCAGTACTTC. This codes for CASRGSGTSSYEQYF. Full variable domain (outside the CDR3, taken from reference TRBV7-2 and TRBJ2-7): GAGVSQSPSNKVTEKGKDVELRCDPISGHTALYWYRQSLGQGLEFLIYFQGNSAPDKSGLPSDRFSAERTGGSVSTLTIQRTQQEDSAVYLCASRGSGTSSYEQYFGPGTRLTVT.

The chain uses TRBV11-2 and TRBJ1-1; the D gene is possibly TRBD1 (5 bases). In germline, CDR1 is SGHAT, CDR2 FQNNGV. With 5 bases removed from V and 6 bases from J, the gap between germline ends came to 16 bases. The CDR3 spans 14 residues. CDR3 residues: CASSLGGVGSEAFF. The CDR3 DNA sequence: TGTGCCAGCAGCCTGGGAGGGGTTGGCTCTGAAGCTTTCTTT.

This clone was seen a handful of times. The chain employs TRBV27 and TRBJ1-5, with D perhaps TRBD1 (6 bases). CDR3 length: 13 amino acids. The germline gives CDR1 MNHEY, CDR2 SMNVEV (reference sequence). Trimming shortened V by 11 bases and J by 3 bases, and 14 bases separated the two germline ends. CDR3 sequence reads: CACSRTVNQPQHF. In nucleotides, the CDR3 is TGTGCCTGCTCCCGGACAGTCAATCAGCCCCAGCATTTT.

This chain links TRBV7-3 with TRBJ2-3; 9 bases are a match to TRBD2. This CDR3 comprises 14 residues. Germline V gene data show CDR1 as SGHTA and CDR2 as FQGTGA. With V trimmed by 3 bases and J by 3 bases, 1 base remained unmatched. The CDR3 nucleotides are TGTGCCAGCAGCTTGACTAGCGGTACAGATACGCAGTATTTT. It codes for CASSLTSGTDTQYF.

By sample fraction, this clone is medium-sized. The chain carries TRBV2 and TRBJ2-7; D is undetermined. This CDR3 has 16 residues. V was pared by 6 bases and J by 7 bases, with 25 bases between. Per germline, CDR1 SNHLY and CDR2 FYNNEI. The CDR3 DNA reads TGTGCCAGCAGCAGCCCCGGTGGGGTTGCGGCTTCTGAGCAGTACTTC. This sequence encodes CASSSPGGVAASEQYF.

The V call is TRBV6-6, the J call TRBJ1-6; maybe TRBD1 (5 bases). The V end was cut by 5 bases, the J end by 7 bases, with 12 bases between. The CDR3 consists of 14 residues. Per germline, CDR1 MNHNY and CDR2 SVGAGI (reference sequence). This chain's CDR3 is CASSPRGVNSPLHF. In DNA, the CDR3 is TGTGCCAGCAGTCCCCGAGGGGTCAATTCACCCCTCCACTTT.

The chain carries TRBV10-3 and TRBJ1-2; 9 bases fit TRBD1. Trimming took 7 bases from V and 7 from J; bases not matched to a gene: 13. Germline V lookup: CDR1 ENHRY, CDR2 SYGVKD. The CDR3 runs 15 residues. The CDR3, as DNA: TGTGCCATCACCAGAGAGGGACAGGGTCCGATTGGCTACACCTTC. Translation gives CAITREGQGPIGYTF.

V gene TRBV11-2 combines with J gene TRBJ2-2, with 10 bases aligning to TRBD1. The CDR3 spans 16 residues. The trim removed 5 bases at V and 4 bases at J, leaving 7 bases unmatched. Germline CDR1 is SGHAT and CDR2 is FQNNGV. CDR3 sequence reads: CASSPLGQGGTGELFF. CDR3 bases: TGTGCCAGCAGCCCTCTCGGACAGGGGGGCACCGGGGAGCTGTTTTTT.

This clone was seen more than once but under ten times. J is TRBJ1-2 and V is TRBV5-6; no definite D call. V dropped 4 bases and J dropped 2 bases, with 12 bases sitting between them. The CDR3 sequence is 14 residues long. The V gene's germline CDR1 is SGHDT and CDR2 YYEEEE. The CDR3 DNA is TGTGCCAGCAGCGTTGCGGCCGGCAACTATGGCTACACCTTC. Its translation is CASSVAAGNYGYTF.

The genes are TRBV10-3 and TRBJ2-1; unclear D gene. Germline values: CDR1 ENHRY, CDR2 SYGVKD. This CDR3 contains 12 residues. The V end lost 4 bases, the J end lost 3 bases, and 4 bases lay between the germline ends. CDR3 in amino acids: CAISGDYNEQFF. CDR3 in DNA: TGTGCCATCAGTGGGGACTACAATGAGCAGTTCTTC.

The chain recombines TRBV9 with TRBJ2-2; unclear D gene. V lost 4 bases and J 4 bases, leaving 14 bases between the germline ends. Germline V lookup: CDR1 SGDLS, CDR2 YYNGEE. The CDR3 has 15 residues. Written as DNA, the CDR3 is TGTGCCAGCAGCCCCCGGCCGCCGGGCACCGGGGAGCTGTTTTTT. It encodes CASSPRPPGTGELFF.

The chain recombines TRBV7-2 with TRBJ1-2; D is possibly TRBD1 (5 bases). The germline V and J ends were trimmed by 11 bases and 6 bases, with 13 bases remaining between them. CDR3 size: 11 residues. Looked up from germline, CDR1 is SGHTA and CDR2 is FQGNSA. CDR3 amino acids: CALAGRDGYTF. The CDR3 nucleotides read TGTGCCCTCGCAGGGAGGGATGGCTACACCTTC.

The chain employs TRBV19 and TRBJ1-3, with D possibly matching TRBD1 (5 bases). From germline, CDR1 is LNHDA and CDR2 SQIVND (reference sequence). Trimming took off 4 bases at V and 6 bases at J, with 13 bases between the two ends. CDR3 length: 14 residues. The CDR3 here is CASSTRTFPNTIYF. CDR3 sequence (DNA): TGTGCCAGTAGTACCCGGACATTCCCAAACACCATATATTTT. Using reference TRBV19 and TRBJ1-3 for the parts outside the CDR3, the full variable domain is DGGITQSPKYLFRKEGQNVTLSCEQNLNHDAMYWYRQDPGQGLRLIYYSQIVNDFQKGDIAEGYSVSREKKESFPLTVTSAQKNPTAFYLCASSTRTFPNTIYFGEGSWLTVV.

This clone has only one observation. The chain has TRBV29-1 and TRBJ2-2; D unclear. Germline loops: CDR1 SQVTM, CDR2 ANQGSEA. The CDR3 length is 14 residues. V was shortened by 5 bases and J by 2 bases, with 12 bases between the two germline ends. The CDR3 sequence is CSVHETFNTGELFF. CDR3 coding DNA: TGCAGCGTTCATGAGACATTTAACACCGGGGAGCTGTTTTTT.

The genes are TRBV11-3 and TRBJ1-6; D remains unclear. The CDR3 loop spans 14 amino acids. Trimming stripped 1 base from V and 0 bases from J, with 1 base between. Germline V gene data show CDR1 as SGHNT and CDR2 as YENEEA. In DNA, the CDR3 is TGTGCCAGCAGCTTAGGCTCCTATAATTCACCCCTCCACTTT. This encodes CASSLGSYNSPLHF.

V and J are TRBV6-5 and TRBJ2-1; D is possibly TRBD1 or TRBD2 (6 bases each). V lost 9 bases, J lost 7 bases, and 16 bases lay in between. Per the germline V gene, CDR1 is MNHEY and CDR2 is SVGAGI. CDR3 length equals 13 residues. The CDR3 sequence is CASRRGAENEQFF. In DNA form, the CDR3 reads TGTGCCAGTCGAAGGGGGGCGGAGAATGAGCAGTTCTTC.